The 9 T cell receptor beta chains presented below share a single source sample, sequenced in a study of cytomegalovirus exposure and HLA in healthy donors. Primers: 60 Vbeta forward and 13 Jbeta reverse. Clones were sequenced by immunoSEQ multiplex PCR, and TCRdb holds only the in-frame ones, with some missing. The profile shows approximately 90,000 clones, about two thirds of them singletons. The sequenced sample consisted of PBMCs. These receptors were taken from a woman aged 45-59 years in good health and CMV-seropositive.

The rearrangement joins TRBV20-1 to TRBJ1-2; D is unclear. The CDR3 loop spans 11 amino acids. Germline CDR1 is DFQATT and CDR2 is SNEGSKA (reference sequence). With 2 bases removed from V and 7 bases from J, the gap between germline ends came to 8 bases. CDR3 region: CSARQGGGYTF. In DNA form, the CDR3 reads TGCAGTGCTAGACAAGGAGGTGGCTACACCTTC.

The rearrangement links TRBV5-6 to TRBJ2-5; D is unclear. Germline V gene lookup returns CDR1 SGHDT and CDR2 YYEEEE. V lost 1 base, J lost 2 bases, and 6 bases lay in between. The CDR3 has 13 residues. CDR3 in amino acids: CASSLWQQETQYF. In nucleotides, the CDR3 is TGTGCCAGCAGCTTGTGGCAGCAAGAGACCCAGTACTTC.

The chain employs TRBV6-4 and TRBJ2-1, with D perhaps matching TRBD2 (6 bases). Trimming removed 7 bases at V and 2 bases at J, with 9 bases between. Germline V gene sequence: CDR1 MRHNA, CDR2 SNTAGT. The CDR3 loop spans 13 amino acids. The chain's CDR3 is CASKGGPYNEQFF. The CDR3 nucleotides read TGTGCCAGCAAAGGAGGGCCCTACAATGAGCAGTTCTTC.

The chain employs TRBV28 and TRBJ2-7; TRBD1 matches 8 bases. Unmatched junction bases numbered 10, after V lost 6 bases and J lost 3 bases. Germline-derived CDR1 and CDR2 are MDHEN and SYDVKM. The length of the CDR3 is 15 residues. CDR3 DNA: TGTGCCAGCAGACCCCCGACAGGGGCCAGCTACGAGCAGTACTTC. Translated: CASRPPTGASYEQYF.

The gene calls are TRBV2 and TRBJ1-5; D gene unclear. The CDR3 totals 14 residues. Trimming pared 6 bases from V and 0 bases from J, leaving 9 bases between. Per germline, CDR1 SNHLY and CDR2 FYNNEI. The CDR3 region is CASSVTPSNQPQHF. The CDR3 nucleotides read TGTGCCAGCAGCGTGACTCCTAGCAATCAGCCCCAGCATTTT.

This clone was observed a handful of times. The V gene is TRBV10-3, the J gene TRBJ2-5; 12 nucleotides align to TRBD2. This CDR3 is built from 16 residues. V shed 2 bases and J 3 bases; nucleotides not matched to a gene: 4. CDR1 and CDR2 (germline): ENHRY, SYGVKD. Here the CDR3 reads CAISETSGRTEETQYF. Written as DNA, the CDR3 is TGTGCCATCAGTGAGACTAGCGGGAGGACCGAAGAGACCCAGTACTTC.

This sequence joins TRBV11-2 and TRBJ2-5, with TRBD2 matching over 13 bases. Germline CDR1 and CDR2: SGHAT and FQNNGV. The CDR3 is 15 amino acids. Trimming at V came to 4 bases and at J to 4 bases, leaving 3 bases not matched to a gene. The CDR3 here is CASSSGTSGIETQYF. As DNA, the CDR3 is TGTGCCAGCAGCTCGGGGACTAGCGGGATAGAGACCCAGTACTTC.

This chain connects TRBV9 to TRBJ1-3; 7 positions match TRBD1. Germline values: CDR1 SGDLS, CDR2 YYNGEE. J gave up 0 bases and V 4 bases, and 7 bases lay outside the gene matches. The CDR3 spans 16 residues. The CDR3 DNA reads TGTGCCAGCAGCCTAGGGGACAGAGCCTCTGGAAACACCATATATTTT. This codes for CASSLGDRASGNTIYF.

CDR3: CASSNGGFTEAFF. The CDR3 DNA reads TGTGCCAGCAGTAACGGGGGATTCACTGAAGCTTTCTTT. The chain links TRBV6-6 to TRBJ1-1, with D possibly being TRBD1 (5 bases). Trimming removed 5 bases from V and 4 bases from J, with 11 bases in between. The CDR3 totals 13 residues. Germline CDR1 and CDR2: MNHNY and SVGAGI (reference sequence).